This TCR beta chain was sequenced during a study of T cell changes during pregnancy in multiple sclerosis. Clones were sequenced by immunoSEQ multiplex PCR, and TCRdb holds only the in-frame ones, with some missing. Found here are some 52,000 clones, approximately 92% of them singletons; the top ten hold just under 0.75%. With 10 bases clipped from V and 2 bases from J, the junction kept 6 bases outside the gene matches. In germline, CDR1 is MNHEY, CDR2 SVGAGI. This CDR3 region has 13 residues. This sample comprised CD4+ T cells from peripheral blood mononuclear cells, obtained in the third trimester of pregnancy. This TCR came from a female donor with multiple sclerosis, enrolled in a pregnancy study. The gene calls are TRBV6-5 and TRBJ2-3, with 7 bases matching TRBD2. CDR3 nucleotide sequence: TGTGCCACCACCGGACTAGTCACAGATACGCAGTATTTT. Protein: CATTGLVTDTQYF.